This is a list of T cell receptor beta chains from one sample in a study of OX40 agonist ivuxolimab in advanced cancers. TCRdb's copy holds only in-frame clones and misses some; the assay was immunoSEQ multiplex PCR. The sample carries roughly 41,000 clones, 70% to 85% recorded once. The sample was CD4+ or CD8+ T cells sorted from blood, taken in a trial of the OX40 agonist ivuxolimab. These receptors were taken from an adult with an advanced solid tumor such as melanoma, head and neck, liver or kidney cancer. Both conserved end residues are part of each CDR3. D genes are given only for firm matches. Clone size, where shown, is once, few, many, or a class for clones that have expanded.

clone size	V gene	J gene	D gene	CDR3 DNA	CDR3 protein
NA	TRBV11-2	TRBJ2-5	TRBD2	TGTGCCAGCAGCTTAGGAGGCCTAGCGGGGTACCAAGAGACCCAGTACTTC	CASSLGGLAGYQETQYF
NA	TRBV11-1	TRBJ2-5	TRBD1	TGTGCCAGCAGCCGTGACAGGGAGGAGACCCAGTACTTC	CASSRDREETQYF
NA	TRBV6-1	TRBJ2-2	NA	TGTGCCAGCAGAGATCGGATGGGCACGATCGGGGAGCTGTTTTTT	CASRDRMGTIGELFF
NA	TRBV5-1	TRBJ2-3	TRBD2	TGCGCCAGCAGCTTAGGGACTAGCGGTACAGATACGCAGTATTTT	CASSLGTSGTDTQYF
NA	TRBV15	TRBJ1-2	NA	TGTGCCACCAGCAGGGGGTCCGTTGTACTCTATGGCTACACCTTC	CATSRGSVVLYGYTF
NA	TRBV30	TRBJ2-3	TRBD2	TGTGCCTGGAGTGTGGGACTAGCGGGGAACGCAGATACGCAGTATTTT	CAWSVGLAGNADTQYF
NA	TRBV4-1	TRBJ1-5	TRBD1	TGCGCCAGCAGCCCGCAACAGGGGACCTATAGCAATCAGCCCCAGCATTTT	CASSPQQGTYSNQPQHF
medium-sized	TRBV5-1	TRBJ2-5	NA	TGCGCCAGCAGCATCGGGCCTATGTACCAAGAGACCCAGTACTTC	CASSIGPMYQETQYF
NA	TRBV30	TRBJ2-2	NA	TGTGCCTGGAGACAGGGTAACACCGGGGAGCTGTTTTTT	CAWRQGNTGELFF
NA	TRBV2	TRBJ1-2	NA	TGTGCCAGCATGAAAGGGGGTTCCTACTATGGCTACACCTTC	CASMKGGSYYGYTF
NA	TRBV12-5	TRBJ2-7	NA	TGTGCTAGTGTTAGGGGCCACCTTGAGTCGCAGCAGTACTTC	CASVRGHLESQQYF
NA	TRBV2	TRBJ1-1	NA	TGTGCCAGCAGGGCGAGGGACACTGAAGCTTTCTTT	CASRARDTEAFF
NA	TRBV6-1	TRBJ1-6	TRBD1	TGTGCCAGCAGTGAAGCGCGGAGACAGGGCTGGGGTTGGGATTCACCCCTCCACTTT	CASSEARRQGWGWDSPLHF
NA	TRBV7-7	TRBJ2-5	TRBD1	TGTGCCAGCAGCCCCCGGACAGGTCGAGAGACCCAGTACTTC	CASSPRTGRETQYF
few	TRBV2	TRBJ2-1	TRBD2	TGTGCCAGCATCCCGCGGGGGGGCGCAGACTACAATGAGCAGTTCTTC	CASIPRGGADYNEQFF
NA	TRBV7-9	TRBJ2-1	NA	TGTGCCAGCAGCTTAGGTCTAGGGGGTAACAATGAGCAGTTCTTC	CASSLGLGGNNEQFF
NA	TRBV19	TRBJ1-2	NA	TGTGCCAGTGGGGACCGGACCCTAGGCTATGGCTACACCTTC	CASGDRTLGYGYTF
few	TRBV4-2	TRBJ1-2	TRBD1	TGTGCCAGCAGCACGCCGGACAGGGGGCTCTCTGGCTACACCTTC	CASSTPDRGLSGYTF
NA	TRBV30	TRBJ1-4	NA	TGTGCCTGGAGTGTAAAGGGCCTCGGAAAACTGTTTTTT	CAWSVKGLGKLFF
few	TRBV5-1	TRBJ2-1	NA	TGCGCCAGCAGCTTGGGCCGGGGTCAGTCCAATGAGCAGTTCTTC	CASSLGRGQSNEQFF
NA	TRBV12-1	TRBJ2-7	NA	TGTGCCAGCAGCCCCTGGACTAGCGGGAATTACGAGCAGTACTTC	CASSPWTSGNYEQYF
NA	TRBV4-1	TRBJ1-4	NA	TGCGCCAGCAGCCAAGCCACAGTGAATGAAAAACTGTTTTTT	CASSQATVNEKLFF
once	TRBV5-6	TRBJ2-3	NA	TGTGCCAGCAGCTTGGGGGCGGGCCTAAGCACAGATACGCAGTATTTT	CASSLGAGLSTDTQYF
NA	TRBV5-1	TRBJ1-1	TRBD1	TGCGCCAGCTCGGGACAGGGGGTTGTTGAAGCTTTCTTT	CASSGQGVVEAFF
NA	TRBV19	TRBJ1-5	NA	TGTGCCAGTAGTAGAGCCCGGGGGGGTCAGCCCCAGCATTTT	CASSRARGGQPQHF
NA	TRBV5-6	TRBJ2-5	TRBD2	TGTGCCAGCAGCTTAGCGGGGATAAACCAAGAGACCCAGTACTTC	CASSLAGINQETQYF
NA	TRBV19	TRBJ1-1	NA	TGTGCCAGTAGTATAGATAGGGGGGGTGAAGCTTTCTTT	CASSIDRGGEAFF
NA	TRBV5-6	TRBJ1-1	TRBD1	TGTGCCAGCAGGGGAACAGGGGGCGCCCACCGGGGAGCTTTCTTT	CASRGTGGAHRGAFF
NA	TRBV18	TRBJ1-3	NA	TGTGCCAGCTCACAGTCCGACGGTATCTCTGGAAACACCATATATTTT	CASSQSDGISGNTIYF
few	TRBV18	TRBJ2-7	NA	TGTGCCAGCTCACCCGGAACGGGACGCAGCTCCTACGAGCAGTACTTC	CASSPGTGRSSYEQYF
NA	TRBV5-1	TRBJ1-6	NA	TGCGCCAGCAGCGATGGGGGCAGGGTGAATTCACCCCTCCACTTT	CASSDGGRVNSPLHF
NA	TRBV12-5	TRBJ1-1	NA	TGTGCTAGTGGTTGGGGGGCGGGAGTCACTGAAGCTTTCTTT	CASGWGAGVTEAFF
NA	TRBV5-4	TRBJ1-4	NA	TGTGCCAGCAGCCCTGGGGGGTTTGGTGAAAAACTGTTTTTT	CASSPGGFGEKLFF
NA	TRBV6-6	TRBJ2-7	NA	TGTGCCACCACGGGGGTCAACAGGGCTTCCTACGAGCAGTACTTC	CATTGVNRASYEQYF
NA	TRBV5-4	TRBJ1-1	NA	TGTGCCAGCAGCCCGGGGGGAAACACTGAAGCTTTCTTT	CASSPGGNTEAFF
NA	TRBV2	TRBJ1-1	NA	TGTGCCAGCAGTGAGCCCCGGGACTCGGTTTCTGAAGCTTTCTTT	CASSEPRDSVSEAFF
once	TRBV19	TRBJ2-1	TRBD2	TGTGCCAGTAGTATCGGGGGGACGCACAATGAGCAGTTCTTC	CASSIGGTHNEQFF
NA	TRBV6-6	TRBJ1-2	TRBD1	TGTGCCAGCAGCTATGACAGGGCCAAGGGCTACACCTTC	CASSYDRAKGYTF
NA	TRBV29-1	TRBJ1-2	NA	TGCAGCGTTGTGTCAGGCTATGGCTACACCTTC	CSVVSGYGYTF
NA	TRBV5-1	TRBJ1-6	TRBD1	TGCGCCAGCCGACAGGGGTACAATTCACCCCTCCACTTT	CASRQGYNSPLHF
NA	TRBV29-1	TRBJ1-5	TRBD1	TGCAGCGCTGGGACAGGGGATCAGCCCCAGCATTTT	CSAGTGDQPQHF
NA	TRBV6-1	TRBJ2-3	NA	TGTGCCAGCAGTTCGGGGCTTCGCACAGATACGCAGTATTTT	CASSSGLRTDTQYF
NA	TRBV14	TRBJ2-7	NA	TGTGCCAGCAGCCAGGGTGGATTATACGAGCAGTACTTC	CASSQGGLYEQYF
NA	TRBV18	TRBJ1-2	NA	TGTGCCAGCTCACTTTACCCGCAGGAGCTCAACTATGGCTACACCTTC	CASSLYPQELNYGYTF
NA	TRBV5-4	TRBJ1-2	NA	TGTGCCAGCAGCTCGACAGGCCGGGAGTATGGCTACACCTTC	CASSSTGREYGYTF
NA	TRBV5-1	TRBJ1-1	NA	TGCGCCAGCCGGCGGGAGACTGAAGCTTTCTTT	CASRRETEAFF
NA	TRBV18	TRBJ2-3	NA	TGTGCCAGCTCTCCAACTAAAGATACGCAGTATTTT	CASSPTKDTQYF
NA	TRBV29-1	TRBJ2-2	NA	TGCAGCGTTGTGGGGGACACCGGGGAGCTGTTTTTT	CSVVGDTGELFF
NA	TRBV4-1	TRBJ1-2	TRBD1	TGCGCCAGCAGCCAAGTCTCAAGGGGACAGGGTCTCGCTGGTGGCTACACCTTC	CASSQVSRGQGLAGGYTF
NA	TRBV18	TRBJ2-5	TRBD2	TGTGCCAGCTCACCCTCTGGGACTAGCGGACAAGAGACCCAGTACTTC	CASSPSGTSGQETQYF
NA	TRBV27	TRBJ1-2	TRBD1	TGTGCCAGCAGTTTATTTGGGACAGGGGAGGGCTACACCTTC	CASSLFGTGEGYTF
NA	TRBV7-8	TRBJ1-1	NA	TGTGCCAGCAGCTCCACCAGGGATCGCACTGAAGCTTTCTTT	CASSSTRDRTEAFF
NA	TRBV7-7	TRBJ2-7	TRBD2	TGTGCTAGCAGCCCGAGTAGCGGGGGACCCTACGAGCAGTACTTC	CASSPSSGGPYEQYF
NA	TRBV5-4	TRBJ2-5	NA	TGTGCCAGCAGCTCCACACAAAGTCGGGAGACCCAGTACTTC	CASSSTQSRETQYF
NA	TRBV6-5	TRBJ1-5	NA	TGTGCCAGCAGTTACTCGGGTCAGCCCCAGCATTTT	CASSYSGQPQHF